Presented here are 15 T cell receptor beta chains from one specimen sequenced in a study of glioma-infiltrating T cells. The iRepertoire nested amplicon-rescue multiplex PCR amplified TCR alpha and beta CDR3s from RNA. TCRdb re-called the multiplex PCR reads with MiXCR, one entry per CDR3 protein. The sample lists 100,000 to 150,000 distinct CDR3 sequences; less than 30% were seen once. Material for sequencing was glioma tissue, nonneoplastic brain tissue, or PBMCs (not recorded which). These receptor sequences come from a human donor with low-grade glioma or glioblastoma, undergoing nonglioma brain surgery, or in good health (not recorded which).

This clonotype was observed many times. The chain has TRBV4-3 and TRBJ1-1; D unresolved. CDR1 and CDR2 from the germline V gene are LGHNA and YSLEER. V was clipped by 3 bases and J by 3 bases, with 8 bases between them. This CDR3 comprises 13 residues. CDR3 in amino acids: CASSQITDTEAFF. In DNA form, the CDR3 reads TGCGCCAGCAGCCAGATAACGGACACTGAAGCTTTCTTT.

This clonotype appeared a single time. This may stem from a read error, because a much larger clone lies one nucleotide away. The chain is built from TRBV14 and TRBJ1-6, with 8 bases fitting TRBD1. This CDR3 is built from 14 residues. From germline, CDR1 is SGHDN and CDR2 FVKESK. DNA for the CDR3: TGTGCCAGCAGCCAAGGGACAGGGTATTCACCCATCCACTTT. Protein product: CASSQGTGYSPIHF.

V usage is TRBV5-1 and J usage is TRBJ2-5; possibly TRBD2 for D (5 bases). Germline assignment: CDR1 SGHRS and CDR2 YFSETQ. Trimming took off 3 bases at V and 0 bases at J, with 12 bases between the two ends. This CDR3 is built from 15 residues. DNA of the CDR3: TGCGCCAGCAGCTCCGGAGGTTGGAACCAAGAGACCCAGTACTTC. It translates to CASSSGGWNQETQYF.

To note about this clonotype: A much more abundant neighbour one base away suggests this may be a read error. Here the CDR3 DNA reads TGTGCCAGTTTGAGGACAGGGGGGCCCGCTGAAGCTTTCTTT. This sequence encodes CASLRTGGPAEAFF. This chain joins TRBV19 and TRBJ1-1, with 10 bases aligning to TRBD1. Germline assignment: CDR1 LNHDA and CDR2 SQIVND (reference sequence). The CDR3 covers 14 residues. The junction had 9 bases not matched to a gene; V was cut back by 8 bases and J by 6 bases.

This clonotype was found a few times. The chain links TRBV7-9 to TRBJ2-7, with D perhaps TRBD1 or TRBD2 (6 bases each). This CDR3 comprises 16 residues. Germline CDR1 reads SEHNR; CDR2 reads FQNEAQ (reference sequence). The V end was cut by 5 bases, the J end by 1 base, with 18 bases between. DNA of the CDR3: TGTGCCAGCAGCCACGCCGGGGGCGTAAGGTCCTACGAGCAGTACTTC. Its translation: CASSHAGGVRSYEQYF.

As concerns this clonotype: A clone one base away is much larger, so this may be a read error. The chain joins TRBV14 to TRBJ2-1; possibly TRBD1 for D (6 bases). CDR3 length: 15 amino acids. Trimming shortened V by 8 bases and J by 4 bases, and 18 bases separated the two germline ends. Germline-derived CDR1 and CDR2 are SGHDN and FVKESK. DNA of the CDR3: TGTGCCAGCCCCAACCCAGGGGTCATTTACAATGAGCAGTTCTTC. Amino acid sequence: CASPNPGVIYNEQFF.

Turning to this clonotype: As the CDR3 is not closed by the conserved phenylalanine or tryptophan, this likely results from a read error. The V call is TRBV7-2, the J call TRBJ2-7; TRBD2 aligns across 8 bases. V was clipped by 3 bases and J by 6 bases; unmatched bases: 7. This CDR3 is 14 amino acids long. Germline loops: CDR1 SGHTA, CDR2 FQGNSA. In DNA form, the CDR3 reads TGTGCCAGCAGCTTGCAGCGGGAGATCAGCGAGCAGTACTAC. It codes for CASSLQREISEQYY.

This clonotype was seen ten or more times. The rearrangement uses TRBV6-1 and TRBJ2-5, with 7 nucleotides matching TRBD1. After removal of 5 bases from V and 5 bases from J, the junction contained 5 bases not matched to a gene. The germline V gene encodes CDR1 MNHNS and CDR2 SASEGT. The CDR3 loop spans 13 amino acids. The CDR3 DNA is TGTGCCAGCAGTAAGACAGGGCTGGAGACCCAGTACTTC. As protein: CASSKTGLETQYF.

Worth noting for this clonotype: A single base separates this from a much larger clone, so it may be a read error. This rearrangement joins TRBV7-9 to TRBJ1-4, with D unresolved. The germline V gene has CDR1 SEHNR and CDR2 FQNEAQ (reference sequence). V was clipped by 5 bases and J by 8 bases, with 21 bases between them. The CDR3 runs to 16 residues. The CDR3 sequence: CASSASRTDFGEKLFF. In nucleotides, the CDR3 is TGTGCCAGCAGCGCTTCCCGGACGGATTTTGGGGAAAAACTGTTTTTT.

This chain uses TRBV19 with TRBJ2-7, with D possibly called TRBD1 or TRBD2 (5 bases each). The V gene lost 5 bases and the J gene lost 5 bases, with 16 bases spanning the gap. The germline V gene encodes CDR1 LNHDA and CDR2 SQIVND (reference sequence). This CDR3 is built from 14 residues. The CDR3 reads CASSSSVGVDEQYF. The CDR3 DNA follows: TGTGCCAGTAGTTCCTCAGTGGGGGTTGACGAGCAGTACTTC.

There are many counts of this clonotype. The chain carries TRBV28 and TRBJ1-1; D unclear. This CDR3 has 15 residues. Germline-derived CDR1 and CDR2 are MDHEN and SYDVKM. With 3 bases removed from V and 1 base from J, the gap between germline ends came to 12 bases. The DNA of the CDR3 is TGTGCCAGCAGTTTGCTTCCCTCTCCGAACACTGAAGCTTTCTTT. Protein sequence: CASSLLPSPNTEAFF. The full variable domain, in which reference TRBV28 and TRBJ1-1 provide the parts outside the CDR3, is DVKVTQSSRYLVKRTGEKVFLECVQDMDHENMFWYRQDPGLGLRLIYFSYDVKMKEKGDIPEGYSVSREKKERFSLILESASTNQTSMYLCASSLLPSPNTEAFFGQGTRLTVV.

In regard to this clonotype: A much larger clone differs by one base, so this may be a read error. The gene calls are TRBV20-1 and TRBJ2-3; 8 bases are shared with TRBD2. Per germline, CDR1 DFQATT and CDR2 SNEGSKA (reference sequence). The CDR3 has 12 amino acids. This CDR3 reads CSASGRENTQCF. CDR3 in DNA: TGCAGTGCTAGCGGGAGGGAAAATACGCAGTGTTTT.

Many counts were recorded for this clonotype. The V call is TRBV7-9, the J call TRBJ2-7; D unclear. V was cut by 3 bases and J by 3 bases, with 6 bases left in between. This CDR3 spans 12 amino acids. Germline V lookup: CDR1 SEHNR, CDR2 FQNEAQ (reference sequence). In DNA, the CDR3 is TGTGCCAGCAGCTTGCAAGGCTACGAGCAGTACTTC. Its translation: CASSLQGYEQYF. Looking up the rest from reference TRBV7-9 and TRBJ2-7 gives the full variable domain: DTGVSQNPRHKITKRGQNVTFRCDPISEHNRLYWYRQTLGQGPEFLTYFQNEAQLEKSRLLSDRFSAERPKGSFSTLEIQRTEQGDSAMYLCASSLQGYEQYFGPGTRLTVT.

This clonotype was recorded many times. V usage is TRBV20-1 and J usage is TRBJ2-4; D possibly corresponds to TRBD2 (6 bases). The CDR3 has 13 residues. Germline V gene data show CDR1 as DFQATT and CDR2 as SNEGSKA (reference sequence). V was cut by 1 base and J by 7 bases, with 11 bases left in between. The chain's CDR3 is CSARVQAGNIQYF. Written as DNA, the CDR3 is TGCAGTGCTAGAGTCCAGGCGGGGAACATTCAGTACTTC.

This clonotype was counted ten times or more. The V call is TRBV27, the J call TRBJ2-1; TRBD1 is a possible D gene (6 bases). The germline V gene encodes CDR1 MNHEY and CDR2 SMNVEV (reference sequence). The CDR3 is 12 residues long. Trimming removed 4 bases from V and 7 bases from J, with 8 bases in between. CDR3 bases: TGTGCCAGCAGTTCGACAGGAAATGAGCAGTTCTTC. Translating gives CASSSTGNEQFF.